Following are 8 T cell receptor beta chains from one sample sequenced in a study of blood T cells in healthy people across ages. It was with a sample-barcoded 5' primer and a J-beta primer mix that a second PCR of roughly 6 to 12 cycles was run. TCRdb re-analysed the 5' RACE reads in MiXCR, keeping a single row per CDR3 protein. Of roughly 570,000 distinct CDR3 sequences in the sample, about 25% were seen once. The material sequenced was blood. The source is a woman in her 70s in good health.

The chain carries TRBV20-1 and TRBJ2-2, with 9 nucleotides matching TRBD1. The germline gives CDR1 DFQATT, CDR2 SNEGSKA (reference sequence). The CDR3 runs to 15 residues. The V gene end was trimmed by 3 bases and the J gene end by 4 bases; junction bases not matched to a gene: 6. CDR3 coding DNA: TGCAGTGCTAGTCCGACGACAGGGGGCACCGGGGAGCTGTTTTTT. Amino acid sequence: CSASPTTGGTGELFF.

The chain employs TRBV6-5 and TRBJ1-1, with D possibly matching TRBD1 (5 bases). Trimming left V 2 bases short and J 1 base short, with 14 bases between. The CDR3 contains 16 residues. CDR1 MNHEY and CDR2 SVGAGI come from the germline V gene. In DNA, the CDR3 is TGTGCCAGCAGTTACGGGGGGTCCGGGAGGAACACTGAAGCTTTCTTT. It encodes CASSYGGSGRNTEAFF.

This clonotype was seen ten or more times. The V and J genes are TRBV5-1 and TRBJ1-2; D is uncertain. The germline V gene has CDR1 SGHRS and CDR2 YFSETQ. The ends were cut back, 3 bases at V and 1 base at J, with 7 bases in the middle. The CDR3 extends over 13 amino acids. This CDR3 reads CASSSDGNYGYTF. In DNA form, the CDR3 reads TGCGCCAGCAGCTCTGACGGTAACTATGGCTACACCTTC.

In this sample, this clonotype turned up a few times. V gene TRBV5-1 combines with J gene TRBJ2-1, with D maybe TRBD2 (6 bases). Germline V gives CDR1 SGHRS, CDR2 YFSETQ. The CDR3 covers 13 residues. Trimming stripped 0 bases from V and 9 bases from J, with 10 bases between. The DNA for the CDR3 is TGCGCCAGCAGCTTGGAGCCTAGCGCTGAGCAGTTCTTC. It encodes CASSLEPSAEQFF. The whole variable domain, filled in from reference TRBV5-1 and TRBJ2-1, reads KAGVTQTPRYLIKTRGQQVTLSCSPISGHRSVSWYQQTPGQGLQFLFEYFSETQRNKGNFPGRFSGRQFSNSRSEMNVSTLELGDSALYLCASSLEPSAEQFFGPGTRLTVL.

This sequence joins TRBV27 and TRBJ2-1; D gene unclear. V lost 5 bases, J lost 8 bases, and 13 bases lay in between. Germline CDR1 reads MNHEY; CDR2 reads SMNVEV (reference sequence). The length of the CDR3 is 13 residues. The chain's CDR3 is CASSPPPGHEQFF. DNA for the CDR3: TGTGCCAGCAGTCCCCCCCCGGGCCATGAGCAGTTCTTC.

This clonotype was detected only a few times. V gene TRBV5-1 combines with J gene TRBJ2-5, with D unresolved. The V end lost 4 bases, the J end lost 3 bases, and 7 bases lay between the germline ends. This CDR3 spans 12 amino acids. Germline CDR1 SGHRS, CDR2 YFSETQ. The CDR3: CASSLNEETQYF. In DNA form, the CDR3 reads TGCGCCAGCAGCCTCAATGAAGAGACCCAGTACTTC.

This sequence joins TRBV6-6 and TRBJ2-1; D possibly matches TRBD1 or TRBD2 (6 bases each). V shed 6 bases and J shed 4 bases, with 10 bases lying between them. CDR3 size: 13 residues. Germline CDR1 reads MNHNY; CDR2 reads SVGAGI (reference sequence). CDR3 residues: CASRGGQYNEQFF. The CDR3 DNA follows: TGTGCCAGCAGGGGGGGCCAATACAATGAGCAGTTCTTC.

The CDR3 DNA follows: TGTGCCAGCAGCTTAGGAGGGATGGAAGAAAAACTGTTTTTT. Translating it yields CASSLGGMEEKLFF. The chain links TRBV11-3 to TRBJ1-4, with D hard to call. Trimming shortened V by 1 base and J by 8 bases, and 11 bases separated the two germline ends. Germline CDR1 is SGHNT and CDR2 is YENEEA. The CDR3 covers 14 residues.